Following are 18 T cell receptor beta chains from one sample sequenced in a study of technical replicates of blood from a few donors. The repertoire was sequenced with immunoSEQ multiplex PCR; TCRdb's copy has only in-frame clones and lacks some. The data hold 70,000 to 95,000 clones, with approximately 91% observed a single time. Sequencing used T cells isolated from PBMCs. The source is a human donor in good health. Some clones in this sample may be carry-over from other donors' samples.

The V gene is TRBV7-9, the J gene TRBJ2-1; no reliable D call. This CDR3 comprises 13 residues. Germline V gene lookup returns CDR1 SEHNR and CDR2 FQNEAQ (reference sequence). Trimming removed 3 bases at V and 7 bases at J, with 10 bases between. The DNA for the CDR3 is TGTGCCAGCAGCTTCGCGGAATTGAATGAGCAGTTCTTC. It translates to CASSFAELNEQFF.

The chain employs TRBV5-1 and TRBJ2-3; 8 nucleotides agree with TRBD2. The CDR3 consists of 14 residues. V shed 4 bases, J shed 2 bases, and the junction held 3 bases outside the gene matches. The V gene's germline CDR1 is SGHRS and CDR2 YFSETQ. Written as DNA, the CDR3 is TGCGCCAGCAGCGTAGCGGGAAACACAGATACGCAGTATTTT. Amino acid sequence: CASSVAGNTDTQYF.

The rearrangement uses TRBV11-3 and TRBJ2-5; no reliable D call. This CDR3 is 14 amino acids long. CDR1 is SGHNT, CDR2 YENEEA, per germline. With 3 bases removed from V and 3 bases from J, the gap between germline ends came to 11 bases. CDR3 nucleotides: TGTGCCAGCAGCTTCAGGCAGACCAAAGAGACCCAGTACTTC. Translated, it gives CASSFRQTKETQYF.

J is TRBJ1-3 and V is TRBV7-9, with TRBD1 identical over 9 bases. This CDR3 has 14 amino acids. CDR1 is SEHNR, CDR2 FQNEAQ, per germline (reference sequence). With V trimmed by 6 bases and J by 5 bases, 5 bases remained unmatched. CDR3 in amino acids: CASSLDRGRNTIYF. The CDR3 nucleotides read TGTGCCAGCAGTCTCGACAGGGGGAGAAACACCATATATTTT.

The chain carries TRBV19 and TRBJ2-3; TRBD2 aligns across 13 bases. Germline loops: CDR1 LNHDA, CDR2 SQIVND (reference sequence). J gave up 6 bases and V 7 bases, and 7 bases lay outside the gene matches. The CDR3 loop spans 15 amino acids. In nucleotides, the CDR3 is TGTGCCAGTACCAGGACTAGCGGGAGAACGGATACGCAGTATTTT. It specifies CASTRTSGRTDTQYF.

This rearrangement joins TRBV2 to TRBJ1-3; D is unresolved. Germline CDR1 SNHLY, CDR2 FYNNEI. V lost 10 bases to trimming and J lost 0 bases, with 10 bases between them. The CDR3 extends over 13 amino acids. CDR3 sequence: CAISEGSGNTIYF. The DNA for the CDR3 is TGTGCCATCTCTGAGGGCTCTGGAAACACCATATATTTT.

V gene TRBV4-2 combines with J gene TRBJ2-7; 7 positions agree with TRBD1. Looked up from germline, CDR1 is LGHNA and CDR2 is YNFKEQ. The CDR3 contains 13 residues. Losses at the gene ends were 4 bases for V and 3 bases for J; bases not matched to a gene: 3. The CDR3 loop is CASSPRDSYEQYF. DNA for the CDR3: TGTGCCAGCAGCCCACGGGACAGCTACGAGCAGTACTTC.

V is TRBV4-2 and J is TRBJ1-2; D is ambiguous. This CDR3 is 12 amino acids long. The ends were cut back, 0 bases at V and 8 bases at J, with 7 bases in the middle. Germline CDR1 LGHNA, CDR2 YNFKEQ. CDR3 in amino acids: CASSQELNGYTF. The CDR3 DNA reads as TGTGCCAGCAGCCAAGAACTGAACGGCTACACCTTC.

The chain employs TRBV6-5 and TRBJ1-6; D unclear. V was pared by 3 bases and J by 0 bases, with 6 bases between. Germline CDR1 reads MNHEY; CDR2 reads SVGAGI. The CDR3 length is 15 residues. The CDR3: CASSYGSSYNSPLHF. DNA of the CDR3: TGTGCCAGCAGTTATGGGAGCTCCTATAATTCACCCCTCCACTTT.

The rearrangement links TRBV7-9 to TRBJ1-1, with D perhaps TRBD1 (6 bases). This CDR3 is built from 14 residues. Between the trimmed V and J ends, which lost 5 bases and 4 bases, there was a span of 14 bases. The germline V gene has CDR1 SEHNR and CDR2 FQNEAQ (reference sequence). CDR3 amino acids: CASSVQGLGTEAFF. CDR3 coding DNA: TGTGCCAGCAGCGTACAGGGTCTGGGCACTGAAGCTTTCTTT.

The V and J genes are TRBV21-1 and TRBJ1-1; the DNA was not compared with TRBD1, the D call given in the table. TRBV21-1 is given as a pseudogene. The length of the CDR3 is 14 residues. The CDR3 sequence is CASSDRDKNTEAFF. For the CDR3, the DNA is TGTGCCAGCAGCGACCGGGACAAGAACACTGAAGCTTTCTTT.

The chain is built from TRBV5-4 and TRBJ2-7; 10 bases line up with TRBD1. The V and J ends lost 8 bases and 5 bases, in that order; junction bases with no gene match: 7. Germline lookup yields CDR1 SGHNT and CDR2 YYREEE (reference sequence). The CDR3 length is 13 residues. CDR3 sequence (DNA): TGTGCCAGTATGGGACAGGGGCGGAACGAGCAGTACTTC. Amino acids: CASMGQGRNEQYF.

As for this clone: Mismatch with germline at one junction end may stem from a read error. The V and J genes are TRBV7-9 and TRBJ2-3; weak D call: TRBD2 (6 bases). This CDR3 region has 12 residues. Germline loops: CDR1 SEHNR, CDR2 FQNEAQ (reference sequence). Here the CDR3 reads CASSLGLAQGTF. The CDR3 DNA follows: TGTGCCAGCAGCTTAGGGCTAGCGCAAGGGACTTTT.

The chain couples TRBV7-3 to TRBJ2-1, with D possibly matching TRBD2 (6 bases). The ends were cut back, 3 bases at V and 0 bases at J, with 12 bases in the middle. Germline assignment: CDR1 SGHTA and CDR2 FQGTGA. This CDR3 has 16 residues. The CDR3: CASSFLTSPSYNEQFF. CDR3 DNA: TGTGCCAGCAGCTTCCTGACTAGTCCCTCCTACAATGAGCAGTTCTTC.

The genes are TRBV7-8 and TRBJ2-1; 12 nucleotides align to TRBD2. Trimming at V came to 5 bases and at J to 2 bases, leaving 4 bases not matched to a gene. From germline, CDR1 is SGHVS and CDR2 FQNEAQ. CDR3 length: 16 amino acids. The CDR3 protein is CASSIGLAGTYNEQFF. The CDR3 DNA reads as TGTGCCAGCAGCATCGGACTAGCGGGAACCTACAATGAGCAGTTCTTC.

The V and J genes are TRBV5-1 and TRBJ2-3, with 7 bases that match TRBD2. Germline V gene lookup returns CDR1 SGHRS and CDR2 YFSETQ. V lost 2 bases to trimming and J lost 3 bases; unmatched junction nucleotides: 12. CDR3 length: 17 amino acids. The DNA of the CDR3 is TGCGCCAGCAGCTTACGTAGGAGCGGGATAGTAACAGATACGCAGTATTTT. This sequence encodes CASSLRRSGIVTDTQYF.

This chain joins TRBV11-3 and TRBJ2-5; 11 nucleotides match TRBD1. V gave up 4 bases and J gave up 5 bases; unmatched junction bases: 6. Germline assignment: CDR1 SGHNT and CDR2 YENEEA. This CDR3 spans 15 amino acids. The CDR3: CASSSGTGGYETQYF. The CDR3 bases are TGTGCCAGCAGCTCCGGGACAGGGGGGTATGAGACCCAGTACTTC.

V usage is TRBV15 and J usage is TRBJ1-5; D gene unclear. V was trimmed by 5 bases and J by 4 bases, leaving 9 bases between them. Germline-derived CDR1 and CDR2 are LNHNV and YYDKDF (reference sequence). The CDR3 spans 13 residues. This CDR3 is CATSSTGNQPQHF. CDR3 DNA sequence: TGTGCCACCAGCTCCACGGGAAATCAGCCCCAGCATTTT.